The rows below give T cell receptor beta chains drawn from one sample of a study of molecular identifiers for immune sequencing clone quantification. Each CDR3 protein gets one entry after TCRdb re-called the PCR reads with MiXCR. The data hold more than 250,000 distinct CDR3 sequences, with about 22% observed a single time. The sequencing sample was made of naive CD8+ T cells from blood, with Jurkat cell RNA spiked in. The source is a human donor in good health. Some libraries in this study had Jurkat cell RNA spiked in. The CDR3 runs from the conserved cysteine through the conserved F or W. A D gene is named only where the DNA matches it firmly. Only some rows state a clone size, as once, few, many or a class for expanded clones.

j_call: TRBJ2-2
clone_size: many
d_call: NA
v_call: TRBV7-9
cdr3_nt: TGTGCCAGCAGCCCGGGCTGTTTT
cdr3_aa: CASSPGCF

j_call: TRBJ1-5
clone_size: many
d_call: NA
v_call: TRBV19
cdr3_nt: TGTGCCAGCAGCCCCGGGGTTAGCAATCAGCCCCAGCATTTT
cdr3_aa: CASSPGVSNQPQHF

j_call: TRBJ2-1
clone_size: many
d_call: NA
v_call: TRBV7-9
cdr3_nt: TGTGCCAGCAGCTTAGGGGGGCCGAACAATGAGCAGTTCTTC
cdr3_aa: CASSLGGPNNEQFF

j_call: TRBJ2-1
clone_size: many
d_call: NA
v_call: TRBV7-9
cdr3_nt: TGTGCCAGCAGCCGCACTGAGAAGAACAATGAGCAGTTCTTC
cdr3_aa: CASSRTEKNNEQFF

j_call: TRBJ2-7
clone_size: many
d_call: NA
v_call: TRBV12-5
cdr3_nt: TGTGCTAGTGGTTTGCGGTCCTACGAGCAGTACTTC
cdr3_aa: CASGLRSYEQYF

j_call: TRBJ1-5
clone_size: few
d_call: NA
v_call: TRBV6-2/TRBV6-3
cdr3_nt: TGTGCCAGCGCTCCGGGACTAGCGGATCAGCCCCAGCATTTT
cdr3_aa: CASAPGLADQPQHF

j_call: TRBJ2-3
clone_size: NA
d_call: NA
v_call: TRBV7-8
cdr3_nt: TGTGCCAGCCGCTTAGGTCTAAACACAGATACGCAGTATTTT
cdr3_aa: CASRLGLNTDTQYF

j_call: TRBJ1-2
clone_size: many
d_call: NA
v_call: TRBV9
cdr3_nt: TGTGCCAGCAGCCCAGGACCGGGGGGAAGCTATGGCTACACCTTC
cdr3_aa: CASSPGPGGSYGYTF

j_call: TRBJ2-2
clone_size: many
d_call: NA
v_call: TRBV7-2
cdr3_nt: TGTGCCAGCAGCTTACGGGACCCCCCCGGGACCGGGGAGCTGTTTTTT
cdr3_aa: CASSLRDPPGTGELFF

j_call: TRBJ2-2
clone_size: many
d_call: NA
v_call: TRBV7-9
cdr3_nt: TGTGCCAGCAGCTTCTTATCACACGCGAACACCGGGGAGCTGTTTTTT
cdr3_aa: CASSFLSHANTGELFF

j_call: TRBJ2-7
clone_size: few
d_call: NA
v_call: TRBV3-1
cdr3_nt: TGTGCCAGCAGCCAAAAAGCGAGGGACGAGCAGTACTTC
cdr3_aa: CASSQKARDEQYF

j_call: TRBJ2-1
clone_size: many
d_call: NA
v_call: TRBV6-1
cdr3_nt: TGTGCCAGCAGTGAAGGGATAGGAGACTACTACAATGAGCAGTTCTTC
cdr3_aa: CASSEGIGDYYNEQFF

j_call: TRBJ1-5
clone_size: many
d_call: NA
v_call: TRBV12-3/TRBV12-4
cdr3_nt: TGTGCCAGCAGCCTACAAAGCAATCAGCCCCAGCATTTT
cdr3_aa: CASSLQSNQPQHF

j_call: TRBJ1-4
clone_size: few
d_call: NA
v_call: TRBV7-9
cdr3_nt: TGTGCCAGCAGCTTAGAATGGTCTGAACGGAAAGGAGAAAAACTGTTTTTT
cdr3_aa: CASSLEWSERKGEKLFF

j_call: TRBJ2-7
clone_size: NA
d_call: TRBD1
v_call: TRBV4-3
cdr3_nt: TGCGCCAGCAGCCAAGGAGGTCCGGGACAGGGTTCGTACGAGCAGTACTTC
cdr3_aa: CASSQGGPGQGSYEQYF

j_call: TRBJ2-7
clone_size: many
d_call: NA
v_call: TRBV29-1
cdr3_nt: TGCAGCGTCTGCGGGAGCGACCAGGGGGCTTCCTACGAGCAGTACTTC
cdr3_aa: CSVCGSDQGASYEQYF

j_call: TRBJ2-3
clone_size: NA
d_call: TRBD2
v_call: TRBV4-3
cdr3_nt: TGCGCCAGCAGCGAGAAGCTAGCGGGCAGCACAGATACGCAGTATTTT
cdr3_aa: CASSEKLAGSTDTQYF

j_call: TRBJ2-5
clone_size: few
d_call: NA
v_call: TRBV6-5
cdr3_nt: TGTGCCAGCAGTTACTCGAAAGCCAGGACAGTTACGTACCAAGAGACCCAGTACTTC
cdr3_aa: CASSYSKARTVTYQETQYF

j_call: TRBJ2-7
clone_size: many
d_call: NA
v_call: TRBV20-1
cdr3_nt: TGCAGTGCCCCCAGGGGCCACGAGCAGTACTTC
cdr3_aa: CSAPRGHEQYF

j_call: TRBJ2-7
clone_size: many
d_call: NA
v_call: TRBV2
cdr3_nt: TGTGCCAGCAGAGGTACGGACAGCTACGAGCAGTACTTC
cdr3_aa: CASRGTDSYEQYF

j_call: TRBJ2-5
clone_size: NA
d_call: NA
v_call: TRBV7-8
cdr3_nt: TGTGCCAGCAGCTTAGCCCCAGGCCAGGACAGTATCCAAGAGACCCAGTACTTC
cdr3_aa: CASSLAPGQDSIQETQYF